This note documents a single T cell receptor beta chain sequence. This sample was taken from a study of radiotherapy plus CTLA-4 blockade in lung cancer. Assay used: immunoSEQ multiplex PCR; TCRdb lists only in-frame clones, some missing. This sample has under 90,000 clones, with about 78% found just once. The receptor was derived from a human donor with non-small cell lung cancer that progressed on radiotherapy plus ipilimumab. Sequencing was performed on peripheral blood, taken from a patient treated with radiotherapy plus ipilimumab.

The CDR3 is CASSLAATGGNYGYTF. The CDR3 bases are TGTGCCAGCAGCTTAGCCGCGACAGGGGGTAACTATGGCTACACCTTC. The chain couples TRBV7-2 to TRBJ1-2; 9 nucleotides line up with TRBD1. The CDR3 spans 16 residues. Germline CDR1 and CDR2: SGHTA and FQGNSA. Trimming took 0 bases from V and 1 from J; bases not matched to a gene: 3.